A single sample is the source of the 15 T cell receptor beta chains below, sequenced in a study of Graves' ophthalmopathy and Graves' hyperthyroidism. Amplifying from RNA transcripts, the study obtained TCR beta CDR3 regions. Following a first-round RT-PCR that used HTBI primers, a second-round multiplex PCR was carried out. TCRdb reanalysed the multiplex PCR reads using MiXCR and keeps one entry per CDR3 protein. The table shows 900,000 to 1,200,000 distinct CDR3 sequences, with about 36% occurring only once. The sequenced sample consisted of peripheral blood or thyroid tissue (not recorded which). These receptors were obtained from an adult man with Graves' hyperthyroidism.

Points on this clonotype: No conserved phenylalanine or tryptophan ends this CDR3, so it is likely a read error. It is unclear where the CDR3 begins or ends on the DNA, so no DNA is shown, and the CDR3 is as TCRdb lists it. V usage is TRBV24-1 and J usage is TRBJ1-1. The V gene's germline CDR1 is KGHDR and CDR2 SFDVKD. Counting both end residues, the CDR3 totals 9 amino acids. The CDR3 reads CATSDPGLA.

The chain joins TRBV3-1 to TRBJ1-1; TRBD1 matches 7 bases. CDR3 size: 15 residues. Germline CDR1 and CDR2: LGHDT and YNNKEL (reference sequence). After removal of 4 bases from V and 1 base from J, the junction contained 6 bases not matched to a gene. This chain's CDR3 is CASSRDTGANTEAFF. CDR3 nucleotide sequence: TGTGCCAGCAGCCGAGACACAGGGGCGAACACTGAAGCTTTCTTT. The full variable domain, its missing parts supplied by reference TRBV3-1 and TRBJ1-1, is DTAVSQTPKYLVTQMGNDKSIKCEQNLGHDTMYWYKQDSKKFLKIMFSYNNKELIINETVPNRFSPKSPDKAHLNLHINSLELGDSAVYFCASSRDTGANTEAFFGQGTRLTVV.

The rearrangement joins TRBV29-1 to TRBJ1-2, with TRBD1 as a possible D gene (6 bases). Germline values: CDR1 SQVTM, CDR2 ANQGSEA. The germline V and J ends were trimmed by 3 bases and 2 bases, with 10 bases remaining between them. The CDR3 spans 13 residues. CDR3 amino acids: CSVDVGGNYGYTF. The CDR3 coding sequence is TGCAGCGTTGATGTAGGGGGGAACTATGGCTACACCTTC.

This chain joins TRBV7-2 and TRBJ2-7; TRBD2 matches at 11 bases. The CDR3 has 16 amino acids. Trimming at V came to 4 bases and at J to 2 bases, leaving 7 bases not matched to a gene. CDR1 is SGHTA and CDR2 is FQGNSA in the germline V gene. In DNA, the CDR3 is TGTGCCAGCAGCTCCCTCACTAGCGGGAGAGCCTACGAGCAGTACTTC. It specifies CASSSLTSGRAYEQYF.

In its sample, this clonotype was seen a few times. The chain carries TRBV7-9 and TRBJ1-1; D uncertain. The CDR3 is 16 amino acids. The ends were cut back, 3 bases at V and 4 bases at J, with 18 bases in the middle. The germline gives CDR1 SEHNR, CDR2 FQNEAQ (reference sequence). CDR3: CASSFGQTTMSTEAFF. The CDR3 DNA reads as TGTGCCAGCAGCTTTGGCCAGACGACCATGAGCACTGAAGCTTTCTTT.

CDR3 sequence reads: CASKKDSWEKLFF. The CDR3 nucleotides are TGTGCCAGCAAGAAGGACAGTTGGGAAAAACTGTTTTTT. J is TRBJ1-4 and V is TRBV6-1; possibly TRBD1 for D (6 bases). Germline assignment: CDR1 MNHNS and CDR2 SASEGT. V lost 7 bases and J lost 8, with 14 bases in between. This CDR3 comprises 13 residues.

The V gene is TRBV7-9, the J gene TRBJ2-5; TRBD1 is a possible D gene (7 bases). The DNA matches TRBJ2-1 better at its end, which makes the J call doubtful. Germline CDR1 is SEHNR and CDR2 is FQNEAQ (reference sequence). The CDR3 runs to 15 residues. For the CDR3, the DNA is TGTGCCAGCAGCTTAGCAGGGGGCCGGAGGGATGAGCAGTTCTTC. Its protein product is CASSLAGGRRDEQFF.

Regarding this clonotype: A junction boundary mismatches the germline segment, possibly from a read error. J is TRBJ1-1 and V is TRBV13, with D perhaps matching TRBD1 (6 bases). The CDR3 totals 15 residues. Germline V CDR1 and CDR2: PRHDT, FYEKMQ (reference sequence). This CDR3 is CASRPMGQGNAEAFF. CDR3 coding DNA: TGTGCCAGCAGACCTATGGGGCAGGGGAACGCTGAAGCTTTCTTT.

The gene calls are TRBV5-5 and TRBJ1-2, with 7 nucleotides matching TRBD1. V trimming: 4 bases; J trimming: 1 base; junction bases outside the gene matches: 7. The CDR3 has 15 residues. Germline V CDR1 and CDR2: SGHKS, YYEKEE (reference sequence). The CDR3 reads CASSTTGSVNYGYTF. The CDR3 nucleotides are TGTGCCAGCAGCACGACAGGGTCCGTTAACTATGGCTACACCTTC.

The chain recombines TRBV7-2 with TRBJ1-2; D unresolved. V was shortened by 1 base and J by 7 bases, with 10 bases between the two germline ends. The CDR3 has 13 residues. Germline assignment: CDR1 SGHTA and CDR2 FQGNSA. The CDR3: CASSLGGRSGYTF. As DNA, the CDR3 is TGTGCCAGCAGCTTAGGTGGTAGGAGTGGCTACACCTTC.

V is TRBV15 and J is TRBJ1-1, with 8 bases identical to TRBD1. The V gene's germline CDR1 is LNHNV and CDR2 YYDKDF (reference sequence). V shed 2 bases, J shed 3 bases, and the junction held 2 bases outside the gene matches. The length of the CDR3 is 14 residues. The CDR3 spells CATSRRDRYTEAFF. CDR3 sequence (DNA): TGTGCCACCAGCAGAAGGGACAGGTACACTGAAGCTTTCTTT.

This chain connects TRBV7-8 to TRBJ1-5, with D hard to call. The J call is in doubt because the DNA end fits TRBJ2-3 better. CDR1 is SGHVS, CDR2 FQNEAQ, per germline. The CDR3 covers 16 residues. As DNA, the CDR3 is TGTGCCAGCAGCTTAGTTGTCGCATTAAGCAATCAGCCCCAGTATTTT. Translation: CASSLVVALSNQPQYF.

This clonotype has a handful of counts. This chain connects TRBV5-1 to TRBJ2-2, with D possibly matching TRBD2 (5 bases). This CDR3 comprises 15 residues. The germline gives CDR1 SGHRS, CDR2 YFSETQ. Deletions cut 4 bases from V and 1 base from J, with 11 bases between. The CDR3 nucleotides are TGCGCCAGCAGCCCGGTGGGAGAGAACACCGGGGAGCTGTTTTTT. It is translated as CASSPVGENTGELFF.

The chain combines TRBV7-9 with TRBJ2-7, with D maybe TRBD2 (5 bases). This CDR3 contains 17 residues. With 6 bases removed from V and 2 bases from J, the gap between germline ends came to 23 bases. Germline loops: CDR1 SEHNR, CDR2 FQNEAQ (reference sequence). The CDR3 bases are TGTGCCAGCAGACCGCCGCTAAGGACTCTCCGAACCTACGAGCAGTACTTC. This sequence encodes CASRPPLRTLRTYEQYF.

This clonotype appeared once. This sequence joins TRBV25-1 and TRBJ2-1; the match to TRBD2 covers 11 bases. The CDR3 has 16 residues. The V segment lost 6 bases and the J segment 4 bases; nucleotides outside the gene matches: 8. The germline CDR1 and CDR2 sequences are MGHDK and SYGVNS. DNA of the CDR3: TGTGCCAGCAGGGAGTCGACTAGCGGGGCATACAATGAGCAGTTCTTC. Amino acid sequence: CASRESTSGAYNEQFF.